This note documents a single T cell receptor (beta chain) sequence. Its antigen is undetermined. This entry belongs to a study of shared clonotypes between healthy human individuals. Findings and caveats of the study: Clonotype sharing among donors likely depends on sequencing depth. Sample collection involved blood only; tissue repertoires are likely different.

This CDR3 contains 15 residues. V lost 0 bases, J lost 5 bases, and 11 bases lay in between. CDR1 and CDR2 (germline): SGDLS, YYNGEE. CD45RA-negative memory and CD45RA+ naive subsets were split from the CD4+ cells. In the sorted-subset replicate PCRs, 200 ng DNA, 25,000 to 30,000 T cell genomes, was used. Repertoires were generated with immunoSEQ multiplex PCR, while TCRdb's copy carries only in-frame clones and drops some. The sample carries roughly 2.2 million clones, more than 80% recorded once. The sample consisted of naive CD4+ T cells from PBMCs. Subset noted: CD45RA+ positively selected. This sequence originates from a man younger than 35 in good health. Some clones in this sample may be carry-over from other donors' samples. The chain links TRBV9 to TRBJ1-4; D is perhaps TRBD1 (6 bases). CDR3 in amino acids: CASSVAGGENEKLFF. The CDR3 DNA reads as TGTGCCAGCAGCGTAGCGGGGGGCGAGAATGAAAAACTGTTTTTT.